This T cell receptor (beta chain) was sequenced for a study of blood T cell repertoires in COVID-19. In the study overall: Nucleic acid was either cDNA or gDNA, and it came from T cells, B-cell-depleted T cells, or PBMCs.

This CDR3 is built from 15 residues. The J segment lost 6 bases and the V segment lost 4 bases, leaving 9 bases of the junction unmatched. Germline CDR1 reads SGHDT; CDR2 reads YYEEEE. Data came from immunoSEQ multiplex PCR; TCRdb stores just in-frame clones and leaves some out. Of 400,000 or so clones listed, more than 85% were seen once; the top ten hold less than 3.5%. The rearrangement joins TRBV5-6 to TRBJ2-2; TRBD1 matches 7 bases. The TCR originated in a human donor in a cohort sampled during active COVID-19. The sample was peripheral blood. The CDR3 is CASSAPGQRAGELFF. DNA for the CDR3: TGTGCCAGCAGCGCACCGGGACAGCGCGCCGGGGAGCTGTTTTTT.